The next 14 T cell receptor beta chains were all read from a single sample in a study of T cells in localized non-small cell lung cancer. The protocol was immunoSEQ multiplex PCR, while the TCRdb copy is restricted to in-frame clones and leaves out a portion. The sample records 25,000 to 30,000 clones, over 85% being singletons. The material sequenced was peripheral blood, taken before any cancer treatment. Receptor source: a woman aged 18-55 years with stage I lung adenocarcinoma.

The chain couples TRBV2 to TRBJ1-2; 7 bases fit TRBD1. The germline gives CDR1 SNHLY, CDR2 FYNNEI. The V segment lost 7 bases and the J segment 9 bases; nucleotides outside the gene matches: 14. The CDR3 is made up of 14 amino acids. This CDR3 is CASNRQGIDRSYTF. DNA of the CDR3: TGTGCCAGCAACCGACAGGGTATAGATCGGAGCTACACCTTC. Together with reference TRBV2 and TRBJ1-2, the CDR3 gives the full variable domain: EPEVTQTPSHQVTQMGQEVILRCVPISNHLYFYWYRQILGQKVEFLVSFYNNEISEKSEIFDDQFSVERPDGSNFTLKIRSTKLEDSAMYFCASNRQGIDRSYTFGSGTRLTVV.

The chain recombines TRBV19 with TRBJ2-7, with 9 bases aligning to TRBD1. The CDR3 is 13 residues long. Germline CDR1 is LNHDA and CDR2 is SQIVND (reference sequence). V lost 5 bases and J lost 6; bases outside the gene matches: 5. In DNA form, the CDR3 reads TGTGCCAGTAGTGGACAGGGGATGGGCGAGCAGTACTTC. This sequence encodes CASSGQGMGEQYF.

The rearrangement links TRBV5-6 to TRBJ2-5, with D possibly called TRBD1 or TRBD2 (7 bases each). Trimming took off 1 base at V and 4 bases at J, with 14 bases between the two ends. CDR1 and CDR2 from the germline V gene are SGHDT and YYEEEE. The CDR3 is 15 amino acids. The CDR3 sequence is CASSLIRGGLETQYF. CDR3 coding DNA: TGTGCCAGCAGCTTGATCAGGGGGGGACTAGAGACCCAGTACTTC.

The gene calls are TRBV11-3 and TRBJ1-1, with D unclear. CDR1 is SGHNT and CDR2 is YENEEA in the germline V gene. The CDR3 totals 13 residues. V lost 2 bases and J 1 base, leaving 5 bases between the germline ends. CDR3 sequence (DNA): TGTGCCAGCAGCTTATCTAAGAACACTGAAGCTTTCTTT. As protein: CASSLSKNTEAFF. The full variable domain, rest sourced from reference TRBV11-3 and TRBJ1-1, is EAGVVQSPRYKIIEKKQPVAFWCNPISGHNTLYWYLQNLGQGPELLIRYENEEAVDDSQLPKDRFSAERLKGVDSTLKIQPAELGDSAVYLCASSLSKNTEAFFGQGTRLTVV.

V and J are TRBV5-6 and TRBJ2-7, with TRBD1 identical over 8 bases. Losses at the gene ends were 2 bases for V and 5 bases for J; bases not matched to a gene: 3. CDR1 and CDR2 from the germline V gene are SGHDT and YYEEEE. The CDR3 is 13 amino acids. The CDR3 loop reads CASSLLDRDEQYF. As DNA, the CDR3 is TGTGCCAGCAGCTTATTGGACAGGGACGAGCAGTACTTC.

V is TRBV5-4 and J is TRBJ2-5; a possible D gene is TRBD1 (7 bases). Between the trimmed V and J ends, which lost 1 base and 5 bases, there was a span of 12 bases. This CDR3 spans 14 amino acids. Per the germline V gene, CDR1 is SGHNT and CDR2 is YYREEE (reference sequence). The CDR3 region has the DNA TGTGCCAGCAGCTTGAGGGGGGACAGCGAGACCCAGTACTTC. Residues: CASSLRGDSETQYF.

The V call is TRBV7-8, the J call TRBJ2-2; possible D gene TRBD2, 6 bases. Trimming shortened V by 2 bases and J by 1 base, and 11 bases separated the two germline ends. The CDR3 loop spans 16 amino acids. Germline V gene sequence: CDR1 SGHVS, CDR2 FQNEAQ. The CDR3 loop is CASSLTQGGNTGELFF. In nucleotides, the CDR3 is TGTGCCAGCAGCTTAACCCAGGGAGGGAACACCGGGGAGCTGTTTTTT.

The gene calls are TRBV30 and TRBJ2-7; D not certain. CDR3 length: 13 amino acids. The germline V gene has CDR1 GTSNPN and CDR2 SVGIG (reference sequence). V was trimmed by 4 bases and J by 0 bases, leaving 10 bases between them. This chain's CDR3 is CAWTLDVSYEQYF. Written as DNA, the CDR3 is TGTGCCTGGACATTGGACGTCTCCTACGAGCAGTACTTC.

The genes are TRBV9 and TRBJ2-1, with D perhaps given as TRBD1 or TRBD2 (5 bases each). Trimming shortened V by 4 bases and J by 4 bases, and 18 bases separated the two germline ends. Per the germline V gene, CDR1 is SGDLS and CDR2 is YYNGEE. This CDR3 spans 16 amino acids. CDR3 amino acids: CASSSSPGPMYNEQFF. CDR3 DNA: TGTGCCAGCAGCTCTTCCCCGGGACCGATGTACAATGAGCAGTTCTTC.

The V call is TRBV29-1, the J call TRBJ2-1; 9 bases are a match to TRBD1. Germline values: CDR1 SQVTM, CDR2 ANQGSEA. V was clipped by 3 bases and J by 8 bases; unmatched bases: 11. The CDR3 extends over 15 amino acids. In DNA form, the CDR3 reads TGCAGCGTTGAGGGCGCACAGGGGGCTTCGGATGAGCAGTTCTTC. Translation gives CSVEGAQGASDEQFF.

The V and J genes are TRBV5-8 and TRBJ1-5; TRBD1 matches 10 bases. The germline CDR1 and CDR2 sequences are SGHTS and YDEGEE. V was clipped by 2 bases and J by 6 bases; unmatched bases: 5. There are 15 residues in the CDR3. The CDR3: CASSLRQGAIQPQHF. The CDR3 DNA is TGTGCCAGCAGCTTACGACAGGGGGCAATTCAGCCCCAGCATTTT. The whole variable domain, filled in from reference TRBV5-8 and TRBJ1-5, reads EAGVTQSPTHLIKTRGQQATLRCSPISGHTSVYWYQQALGLGLQFLLWYDEGEERNRGNFPPRFSGRQFPNYSSELNVNALELEDSALYLCASSLRQGAIQPQHFGDGTRLSIL.

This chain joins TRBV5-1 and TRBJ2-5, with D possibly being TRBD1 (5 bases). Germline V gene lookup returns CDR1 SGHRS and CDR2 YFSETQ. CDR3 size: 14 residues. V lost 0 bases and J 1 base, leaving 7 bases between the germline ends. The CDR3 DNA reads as TGCGCCAGCAGCTTGGGACAGACCCAAGAGACCCAGTACTTC. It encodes CASSLGQTQETQYF.

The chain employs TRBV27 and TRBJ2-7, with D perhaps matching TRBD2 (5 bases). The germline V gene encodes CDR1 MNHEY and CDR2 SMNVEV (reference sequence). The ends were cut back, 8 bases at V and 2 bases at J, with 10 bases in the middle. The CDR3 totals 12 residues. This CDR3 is CASSPGAYEQYF. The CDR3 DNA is TGTGCCAGCTCCCCCGGGGCCTACGAGCAGTACTTC.

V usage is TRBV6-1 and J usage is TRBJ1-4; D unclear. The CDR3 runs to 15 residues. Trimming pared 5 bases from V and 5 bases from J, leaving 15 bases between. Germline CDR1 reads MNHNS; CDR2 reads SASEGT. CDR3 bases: TGTGCCAGCAGTTTAAGAGAGGAATGGAATGAAAAACTGTTTTTT. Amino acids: CASSLREEWNEKLFF.